One sample yielded the 5 T cell receptor beta chains listed below, sequenced in a study of cytomegalovirus exposure and HLA in healthy donors. Researchers ran the PCR with 60 Vbeta and 13 Jbeta primers. Using immunoSEQ multiplex PCR, the repertoire was profiled, and TCRdb retains in-frame clones only, with some absent. The sample contains approximately 190,000 clones, around 86% of which appear only once. Sequences were obtained from PBMCs. The origin of the receptors is a woman aged 45-59 years in good health and CMV-seropositive.

The chain combines TRBV19 with TRBJ1-1; no reliable D call. V was cut by 1 base and J by 6 bases, with 21 bases left in between. The germline V gene has CDR1 LNHDA and CDR2 SQIVND (reference sequence). The CDR3 covers 17 residues. CDR3 sequence: CASSIAATMLHGAEAFF. The CDR3 DNA reads TGTGCCAGTAGTATAGCTGCGACAATGCTACATGGTGCTGAAGCTTTCTTT. The complete variable domain, with remaining parts taken from reference TRBV19 and TRBJ1-1, reads DGGITQSPKYLFRKEGQNVTLSCEQNLNHDAMYWYRQDPGQGLRLIYYSQIVNDFQKGDIAEGYSVSREKKESFPLTVTSAQKNPTAFYLCASSIAATMLHGAEAFFGQGTRLTVV.

The chain combines TRBV28 with TRBJ2-7; 8 positions agree with TRBD1. The ends lost 6 bases at V and 0 bases at J; junction bases unmatched: 4. The germline V gene has CDR1 MDHEN and CDR2 SYDVKM. This CDR3 is built from 14 residues. The CDR3 DNA sequence: TGTGCCAGCAGGGGACAGGCCAACTCCTACGAGCAGTACTTC. Protein: CASRGQANSYEQYF. The full variable domain, its missing parts supplied by reference TRBV28 and TRBJ2-7, is DVKVTQSSRYLVKRTGEKVFLECVQDMDHENMFWYRQDPGLGLRLIYFSYDVKMKEKGDIPEGYSVSREKKERFSLILESASTNQTSMYLCASRGQANSYEQYFGPGTRLTVT.

The chain joins TRBV2 to TRBJ2-3, with D perhaps matching TRBD2 (5 bases). The CDR3 has 15 amino acids. In germline, CDR1 is SNHLY, CDR2 FYNNEI. The V end lost 3 bases, the J end lost 4 bases, and 14 bases lay between the germline ends. The CDR3 region has the DNA TGTGCCAGCAGTGACCTCGGGCCGGAGGCAGATACGCAGTATTTT. It is translated as CASSDLGPEADTQYF.

The rearrangement uses TRBV21-1 and TRBJ1-2; the D call in the table, TRBD1, was not verified against the DNA. TRBV21-1 is an annotated pseudogene. CDR3 length equals 15 residues. The CDR3 region has the DNA TGTGCCAGCAGCAGCGAGGGGGCCACTAACTATGGCTACACCTTC. It encodes CASSSEGATNYGYTF.

The chain joins TRBV6-5 to TRBJ1-3; tentatively, D is TRBD1 (5 bases). This CDR3 comprises 14 residues. The V end lost 9 bases, the J end lost 4 bases, and 16 bases lay between the germline ends. In germline, CDR1 is MNHEY, CDR2 SVGAGI. CDR3 protein: CASSPAGSGNTIYF. The CDR3 DNA follows: TGTGCCAGTTCCCCGGCAGGGTCCGGAAACACCATATATTTT.